The clone carrying this T cell receptor beta chain was seen a single time. The data originate from a study of CD8 T cells in Susac syndrome. This CDR3 comprises 16 residues. V lost 2 bases and J lost 6, with 20 bases in between. CDR1 and CDR2 (germline): DFQATT, SNEGSKA (reference sequence). The RNA input was about 0.5 to 1 ug, and it was reverse transcribed with random hexamers. The method of amplification for TCR beta CDR3 was immunoSEQ multiplex PCR, covering 54 Vbeta and 13 Jbeta. TCRdb ran MiXCR on the immunoSEQ multiplex PCR reads and lists one entry per CDR3 protein. The data contain around 200,000 distinct CDR3 sequences, almost 96% of them singletons. In blood CD8+ and CD4+ T cells, TCR beta underwent sequencing. It was treatment-naive patients with stable or active relapsing-remitting disease who made up the multiple sclerosis controls.

The sequenced sample was CD4+ T cells from PBMCs. This chain connects TRBV20-1 to TRBJ2-1, with D perhaps TRBD2 (6 bases). The TCR comes from a human donor with multiple sclerosis. This chain's CDR3 is CSARNRLARAANEQFF. DNA for the CDR3: TGCAGTGCTAGAAACCGCCTAGCGAGGGCGGCCAATGAGCAGTTCTTC.